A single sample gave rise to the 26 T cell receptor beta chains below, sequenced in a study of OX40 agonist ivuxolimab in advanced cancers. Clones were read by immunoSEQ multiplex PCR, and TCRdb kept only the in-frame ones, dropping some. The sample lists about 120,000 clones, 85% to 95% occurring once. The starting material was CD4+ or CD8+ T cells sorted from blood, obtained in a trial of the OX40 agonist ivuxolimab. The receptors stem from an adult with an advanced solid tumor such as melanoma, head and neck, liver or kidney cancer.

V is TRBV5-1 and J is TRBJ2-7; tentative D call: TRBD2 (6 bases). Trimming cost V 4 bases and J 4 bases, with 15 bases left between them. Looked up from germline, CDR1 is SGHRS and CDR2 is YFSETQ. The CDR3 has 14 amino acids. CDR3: CASSAQPGLYEQYF. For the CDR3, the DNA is TGCGCCAGCAGCGCACAGCCGGGACTTTACGAGCAGTACTTC.

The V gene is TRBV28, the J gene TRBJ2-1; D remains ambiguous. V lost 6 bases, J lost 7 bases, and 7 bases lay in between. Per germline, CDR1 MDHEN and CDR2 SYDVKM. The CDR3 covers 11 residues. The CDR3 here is CASRALNEQFF. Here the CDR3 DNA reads TGTGCCAGCAGGGCTCTTAATGAGCAGTTCTTC.

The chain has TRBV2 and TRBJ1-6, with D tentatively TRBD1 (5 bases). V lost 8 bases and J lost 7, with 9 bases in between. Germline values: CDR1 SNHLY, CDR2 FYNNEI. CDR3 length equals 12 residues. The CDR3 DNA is TGTGCCAGCGGCAGGGACAATTCACCCCTCCACTTT. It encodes CASGRDNSPLHF.

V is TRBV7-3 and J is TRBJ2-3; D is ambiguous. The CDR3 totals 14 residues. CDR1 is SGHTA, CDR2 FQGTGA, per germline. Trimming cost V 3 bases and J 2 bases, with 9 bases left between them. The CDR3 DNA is TGTGCCAGCAGCTTGACGCGGAACACAGATACGCAGTATTTT. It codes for CASSLTRNTDTQYF. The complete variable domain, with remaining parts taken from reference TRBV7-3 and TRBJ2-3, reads GAGVSQTPSNKVTEKGKYVELRCDPISGHTALYWYRQSLGQGPEFLIYFQGTGAADDSGLPNDRFFAVRPEGSVSTLKIQRTERGDSAVYLCASSLTRNTDTQYFGPGTRLTVL.

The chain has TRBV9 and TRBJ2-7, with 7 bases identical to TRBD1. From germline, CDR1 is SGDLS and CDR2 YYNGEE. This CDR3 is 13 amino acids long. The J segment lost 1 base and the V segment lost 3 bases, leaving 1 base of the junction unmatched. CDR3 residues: CASSGGQSYEQYF. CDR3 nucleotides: TGTGCCAGCAGCGGGGGACAGTCCTACGAGCAGTACTTC.

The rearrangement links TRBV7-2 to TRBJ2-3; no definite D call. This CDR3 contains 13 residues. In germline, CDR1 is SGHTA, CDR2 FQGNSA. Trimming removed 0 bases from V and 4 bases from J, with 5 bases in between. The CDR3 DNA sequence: TGTGCCAGCAGCTTAGCAATCCCAGATACGCAGTATTTT. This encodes CASSLAIPDTQYF.

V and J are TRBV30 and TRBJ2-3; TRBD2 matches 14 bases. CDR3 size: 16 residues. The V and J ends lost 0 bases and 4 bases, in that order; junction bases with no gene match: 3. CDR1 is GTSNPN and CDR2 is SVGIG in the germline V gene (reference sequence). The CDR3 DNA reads TGTGCCTGGAGTGTTTGGACTAGCGGGGGGCCAGATACGCAGTATTTT. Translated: CAWSVWTSGGPDTQYF.

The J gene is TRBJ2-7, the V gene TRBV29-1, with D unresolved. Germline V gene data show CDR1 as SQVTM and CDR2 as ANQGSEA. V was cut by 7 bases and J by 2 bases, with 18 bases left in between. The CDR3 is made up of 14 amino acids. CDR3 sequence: CSAARGQYPYEQYF. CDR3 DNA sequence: TGCAGCGCCGCCCGTGGGCAGTACCCCTACGAGCAGTACTTC.

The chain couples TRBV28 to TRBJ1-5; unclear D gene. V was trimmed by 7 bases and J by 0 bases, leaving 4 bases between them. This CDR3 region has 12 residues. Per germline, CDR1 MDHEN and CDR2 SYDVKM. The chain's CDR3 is CASKYSNQPQHF. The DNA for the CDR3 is TGTGCCAGCAAATATAGCAATCAGCCCCAGCATTTT.

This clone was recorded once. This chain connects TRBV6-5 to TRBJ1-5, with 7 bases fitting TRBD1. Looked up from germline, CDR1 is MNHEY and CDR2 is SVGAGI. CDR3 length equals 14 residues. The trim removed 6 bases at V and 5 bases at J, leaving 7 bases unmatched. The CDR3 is CASSSGTEYQPQHF. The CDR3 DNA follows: TGTGCCAGCAGCTCCGGGACAGAATATCAGCCCCAGCATTTT.

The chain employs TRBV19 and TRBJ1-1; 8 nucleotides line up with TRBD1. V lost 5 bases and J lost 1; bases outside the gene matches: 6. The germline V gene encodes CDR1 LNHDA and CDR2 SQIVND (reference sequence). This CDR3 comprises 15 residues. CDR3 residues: CASSSYRGRNTEAFF. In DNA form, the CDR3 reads TGTGCCAGTAGTTCTTACAGGGGGAGGAACACTGAAGCTTTCTTT.

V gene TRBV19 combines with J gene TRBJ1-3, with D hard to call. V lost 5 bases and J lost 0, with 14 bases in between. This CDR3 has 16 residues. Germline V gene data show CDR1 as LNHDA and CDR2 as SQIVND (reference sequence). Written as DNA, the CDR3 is TGTGCCAGTAGTTCTCCTGGGCTGAGCTCTGGAAACACCATATATTTT. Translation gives CASSSPGLSSGNTIYF.

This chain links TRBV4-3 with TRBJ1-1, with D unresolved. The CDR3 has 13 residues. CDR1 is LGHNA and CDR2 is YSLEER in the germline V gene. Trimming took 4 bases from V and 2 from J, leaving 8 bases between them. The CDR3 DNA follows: TGCGCCAGCAGCCCTACGGATAACACTGAAGCTTTCTTT. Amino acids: CASSPTDNTEAFF.

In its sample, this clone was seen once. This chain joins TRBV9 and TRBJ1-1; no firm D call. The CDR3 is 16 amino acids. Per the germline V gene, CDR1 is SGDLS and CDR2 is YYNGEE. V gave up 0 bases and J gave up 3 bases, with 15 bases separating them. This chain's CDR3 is CASSVDGRVWDTEAFF. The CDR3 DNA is TGTGCCAGCAGCGTAGATGGAAGGGTATGGGACACTGAAGCTTTCTTT.

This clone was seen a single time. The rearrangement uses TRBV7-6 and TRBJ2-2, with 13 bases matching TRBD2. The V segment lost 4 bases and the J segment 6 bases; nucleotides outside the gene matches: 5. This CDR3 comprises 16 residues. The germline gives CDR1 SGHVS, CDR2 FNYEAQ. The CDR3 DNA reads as TGTGCCAGCAGCTCTGGACTAGCGGGGGCCGCCGGGGAGCTGTTTTTT. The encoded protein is CASSSGLAGAAGELFF.

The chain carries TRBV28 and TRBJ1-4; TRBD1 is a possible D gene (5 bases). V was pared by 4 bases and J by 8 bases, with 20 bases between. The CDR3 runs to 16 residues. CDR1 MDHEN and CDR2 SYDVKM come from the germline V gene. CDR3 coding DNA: TGTGCCAGCAGTTGGCCAGGGAGGGACCCAGGCGAAAAACTGTTTTTT. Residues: CASSWPGRDPGEKLFF.

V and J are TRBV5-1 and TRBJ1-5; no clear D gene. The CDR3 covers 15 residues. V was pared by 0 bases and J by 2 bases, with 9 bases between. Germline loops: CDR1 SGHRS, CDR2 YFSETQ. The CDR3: CASSLGGEGNQPQHF. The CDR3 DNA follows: TGCGCCAGCAGCTTGGGGGGAGAGGGCAATCAGCCCCAGCATTTT.

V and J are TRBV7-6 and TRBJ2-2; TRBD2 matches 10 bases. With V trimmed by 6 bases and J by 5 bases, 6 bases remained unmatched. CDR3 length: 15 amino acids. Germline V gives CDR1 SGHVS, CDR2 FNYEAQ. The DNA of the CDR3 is TGTGCCAGCAGGCTAGCGGGAGAAAGAACCGGGGAGCTGTTTTTT. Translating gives CASRLAGERTGELFF.

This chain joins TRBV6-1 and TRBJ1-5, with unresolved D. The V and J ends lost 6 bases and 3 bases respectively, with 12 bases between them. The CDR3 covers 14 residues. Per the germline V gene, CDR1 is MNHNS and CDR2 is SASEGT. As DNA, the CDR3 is TGTGCCAGCAGGATTCAGGTGAACAATCAGCCCCAGCATTTT. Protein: CASRIQVNNQPQHF.

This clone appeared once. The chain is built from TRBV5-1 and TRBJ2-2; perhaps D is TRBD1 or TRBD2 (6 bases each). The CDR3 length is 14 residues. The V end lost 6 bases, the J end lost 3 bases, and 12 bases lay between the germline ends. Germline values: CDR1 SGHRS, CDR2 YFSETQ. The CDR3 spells CASIWGADTGELFF. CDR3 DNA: TGCGCCAGCATATGGGGGGCGGACACCGGGGAGCTGTTTTTT.

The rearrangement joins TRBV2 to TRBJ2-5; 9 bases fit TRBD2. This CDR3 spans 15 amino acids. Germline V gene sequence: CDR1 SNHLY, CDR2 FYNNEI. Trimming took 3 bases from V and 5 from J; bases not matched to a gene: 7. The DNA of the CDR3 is TGTGCCAGCAGTGAGTTGGGACTAGCAACGGAGACCCAGTACTTC. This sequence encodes CASSELGLATETQYF.

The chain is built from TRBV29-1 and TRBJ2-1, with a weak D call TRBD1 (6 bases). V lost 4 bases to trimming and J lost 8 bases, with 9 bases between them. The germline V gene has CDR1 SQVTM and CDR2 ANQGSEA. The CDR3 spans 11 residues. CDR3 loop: CSVGQADEQFF. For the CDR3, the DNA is TGCAGCGTTGGACAGGCCGATGAGCAGTTCTTC.

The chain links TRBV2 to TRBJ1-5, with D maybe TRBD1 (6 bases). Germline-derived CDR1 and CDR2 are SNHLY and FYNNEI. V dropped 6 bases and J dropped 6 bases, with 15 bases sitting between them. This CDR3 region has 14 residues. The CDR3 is CASRAQGISQPQHF. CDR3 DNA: TGTGCCAGCAGGGCCCAGGGGATTTCTCAGCCCCAGCATTTT.

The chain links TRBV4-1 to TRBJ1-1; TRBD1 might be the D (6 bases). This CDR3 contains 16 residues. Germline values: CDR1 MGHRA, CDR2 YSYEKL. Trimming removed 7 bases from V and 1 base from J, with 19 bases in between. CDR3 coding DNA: TGCGCCAGCACTAACCAGAGGGGGGCCGGGAACACTGAAGCTTTCTTT. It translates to CASTNQRGAGNTEAFF.

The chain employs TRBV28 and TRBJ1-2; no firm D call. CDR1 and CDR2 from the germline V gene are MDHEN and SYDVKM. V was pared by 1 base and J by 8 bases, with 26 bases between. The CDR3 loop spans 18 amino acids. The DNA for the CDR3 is TGTGCCAGCAGTTTATCCCCGGGCCCGCGAGCTTGGGAGGAAGGCTACACCTTC. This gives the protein CASSLSPGPRAWEEGYTF.

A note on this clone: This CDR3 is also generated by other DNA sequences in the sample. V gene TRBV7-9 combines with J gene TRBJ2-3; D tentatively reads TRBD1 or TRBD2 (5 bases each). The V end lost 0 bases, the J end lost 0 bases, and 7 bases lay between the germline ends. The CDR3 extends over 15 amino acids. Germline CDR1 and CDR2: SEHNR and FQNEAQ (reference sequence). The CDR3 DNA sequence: TGTGCCAGCAGCTTAGCGGGACCTAGCACAGATACGCAGTATTTT. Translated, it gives CASSLAGPSTDTQYF. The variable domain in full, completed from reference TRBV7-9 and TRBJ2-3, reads DTGVSQNPRHKITKRGQNVTFRCDPISEHNRLYWYRQTLGQGPEFLTYFQNEAQLEKSRLLSDRFSAERPKGSFSTLEIQRTEQGDSAMYLCASSLAGPSTDTQYFGPGTRLTVL.